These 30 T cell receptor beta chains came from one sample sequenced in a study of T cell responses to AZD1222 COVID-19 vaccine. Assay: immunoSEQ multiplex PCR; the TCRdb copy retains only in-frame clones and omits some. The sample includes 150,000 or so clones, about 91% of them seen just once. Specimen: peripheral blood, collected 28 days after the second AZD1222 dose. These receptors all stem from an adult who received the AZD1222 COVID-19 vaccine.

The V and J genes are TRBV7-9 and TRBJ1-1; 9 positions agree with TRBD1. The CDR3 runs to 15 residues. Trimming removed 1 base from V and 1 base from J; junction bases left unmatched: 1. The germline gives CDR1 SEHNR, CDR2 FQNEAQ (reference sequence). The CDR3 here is CASSLGDRANTEAFF. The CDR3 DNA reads TGTGCCAGCAGCTTAGGGGACAGGGCGAACACTGAAGCTTTCTTT.

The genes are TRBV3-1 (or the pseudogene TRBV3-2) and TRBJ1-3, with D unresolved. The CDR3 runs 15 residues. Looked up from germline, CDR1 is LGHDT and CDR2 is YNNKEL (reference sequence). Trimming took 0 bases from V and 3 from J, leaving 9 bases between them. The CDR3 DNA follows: TGTGCCAGCAGCCAAGAGTCGGACCGTGGAAACACCATATATTTT. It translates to CASSQESDRGNTIYF.

The chain's CDR3 is CASSLLAGGLTDTQYF. CDR3 DNA sequence: TGTGCCAGCAGCTTACTAGCGGGGGGGCTCACAGATACGCAGTATTTT. The chain recombines TRBV13 with TRBJ2-3; 12 bases are shared with TRBD2. The CDR3 length is 16 residues. The V segment lost 2 bases and the J segment 2 bases; nucleotides outside the gene matches: 2. Germline CDR1 reads PRHDT; CDR2 reads FYEKMQ (reference sequence).

The CDR3 reads CASSLQGRDQETQYF. DNA for the CDR3: TGTGCCAGCAGCTTACAAGGCAGGGACCAAGAGACCCAGTACTTC. The genes are TRBV7-8 and TRBJ2-5; D is perhaps TRBD1 (5 bases). The length of the CDR3 is 15 residues. Germline CDR1 is SGHVS and CDR2 is FQNEAQ. The V end was cut by 2 bases, the J end by 0 bases, with 10 bases between. The full variable domain, completed using reference TRBV7-8 and TRBJ2-5, is GAGVSQSPRYKVAKRGQDVALRCDPISGHVSLFWYQQALGQGPEFLTYFQNEAQLDKSGLPSDRFFAERPEGSVSTLKIQRTQQEDSAVYLCASSLQGRDQETQYFGPGTRLLVL.

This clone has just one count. The CDR3 loop is CASSRRQGPGNEQYF. The DNA for the CDR3 is TGTGCCAGCAGCCGACGACAGGGGCCGGGGAACGAGCAGTACTTC. The V gene is TRBV3-1 (or the pseudogene TRBV3-2), the J gene TRBJ2-7; 8 nucleotides line up with TRBD1. Unmatched junction bases numbered 10, after V lost 4 bases and J lost 5 bases. The CDR3 sequence is 15 residues long. Per germline, CDR1 LGHDT and CDR2 YNNKEL (reference sequence).

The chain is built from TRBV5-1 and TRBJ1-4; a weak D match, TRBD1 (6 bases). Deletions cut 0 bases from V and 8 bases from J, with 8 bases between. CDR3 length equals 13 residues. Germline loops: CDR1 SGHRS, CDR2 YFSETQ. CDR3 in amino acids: CASSLAGEEKLFF. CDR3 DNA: TGCGCCAGCAGCTTGGCAGGGGAGGAAAAACTGTTTTTT.

The CDR3 loop is CASSSAGISNQPQHF. For the CDR3, the DNA is TGTGCCAGCAGCTCGGCCGGTATTAGCAATCAGCCCCAGCATTTT. The J gene is TRBJ1-5, the V gene TRBV5-8; no clear D gene. The CDR3 runs 15 residues. Germline V gives CDR1 SGHTS, CDR2 YDEGEE. V dropped 3 bases and J dropped 0 bases, with 10 bases sitting between them.

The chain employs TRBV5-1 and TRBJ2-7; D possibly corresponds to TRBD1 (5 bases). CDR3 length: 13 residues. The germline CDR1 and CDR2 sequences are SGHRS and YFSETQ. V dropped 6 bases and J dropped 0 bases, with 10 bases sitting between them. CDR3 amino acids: CASKQASSYEQYF. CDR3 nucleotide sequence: TGCGCCAGCAAACAGGCTAGCTCCTACGAGCAGTACTTC.

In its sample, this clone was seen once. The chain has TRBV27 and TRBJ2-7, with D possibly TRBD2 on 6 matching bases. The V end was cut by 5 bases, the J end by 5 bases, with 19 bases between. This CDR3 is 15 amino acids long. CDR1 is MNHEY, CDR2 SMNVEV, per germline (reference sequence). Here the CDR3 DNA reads TGTGCCAGCAGTCCCCTTCGGGCGGGGTCCGACGAGCAGTACTTC. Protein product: CASSPLRAGSDEQYF.

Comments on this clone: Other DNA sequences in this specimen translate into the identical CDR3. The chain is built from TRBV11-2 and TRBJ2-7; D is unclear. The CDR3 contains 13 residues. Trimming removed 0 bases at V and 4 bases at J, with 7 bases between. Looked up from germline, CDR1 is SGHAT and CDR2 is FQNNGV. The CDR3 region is CASSLDRRYEQYF. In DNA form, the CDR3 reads TGTGCCAGCAGCTTAGACAGGCGGTACGAGCAGTACTTC.

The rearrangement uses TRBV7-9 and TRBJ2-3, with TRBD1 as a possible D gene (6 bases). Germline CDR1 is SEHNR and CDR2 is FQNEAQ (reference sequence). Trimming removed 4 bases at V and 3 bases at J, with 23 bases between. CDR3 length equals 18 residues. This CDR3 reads CASSSPLYTGRGTDTQYF. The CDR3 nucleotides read TGTGCCAGCAGCTCCCCCCTTTATACAGGGCGAGGGACAGATACGCAGTATTTT.

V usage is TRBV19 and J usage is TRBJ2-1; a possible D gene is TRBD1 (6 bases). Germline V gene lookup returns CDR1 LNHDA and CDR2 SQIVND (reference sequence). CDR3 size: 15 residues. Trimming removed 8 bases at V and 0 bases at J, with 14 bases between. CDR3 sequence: CASGRQASSYNEQFF. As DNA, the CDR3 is TGTGCCAGTGGAAGACAGGCGAGCTCCTACAATGAGCAGTTCTTC.

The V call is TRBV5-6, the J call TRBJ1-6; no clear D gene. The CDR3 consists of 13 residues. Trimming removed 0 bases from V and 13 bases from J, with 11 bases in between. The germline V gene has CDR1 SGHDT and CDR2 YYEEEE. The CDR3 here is CASSLERAGPLHF. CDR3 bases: TGTGCCAGCAGCTTGGAGAGAGCGGGGCCCCTCCACTTT.

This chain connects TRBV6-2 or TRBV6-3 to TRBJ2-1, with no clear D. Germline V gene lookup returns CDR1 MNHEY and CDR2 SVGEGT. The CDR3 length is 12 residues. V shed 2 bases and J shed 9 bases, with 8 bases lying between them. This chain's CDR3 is CASSYPWFEQFF. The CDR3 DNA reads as TGTGCCAGCAGTTACCCCTGGTTTGAGCAGTTCTTC.

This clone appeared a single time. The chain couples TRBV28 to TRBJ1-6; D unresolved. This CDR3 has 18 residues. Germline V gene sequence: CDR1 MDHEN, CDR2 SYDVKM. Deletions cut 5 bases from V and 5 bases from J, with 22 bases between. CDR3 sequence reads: CASSPPAVGRAHNSPLHF. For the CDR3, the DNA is TGTGCCAGCAGTCCCCCCGCGGTAGGGCGAGCACATAATTCACCCCTCCACTTT.

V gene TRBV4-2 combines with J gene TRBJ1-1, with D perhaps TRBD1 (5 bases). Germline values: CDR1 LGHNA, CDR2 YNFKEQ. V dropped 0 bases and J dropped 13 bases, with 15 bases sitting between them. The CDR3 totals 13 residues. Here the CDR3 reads CASSQEYFEQVFF. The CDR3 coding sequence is TGTGCCAGCAGCCAAGAGTACTTCGAACAGGTTTTCTTT.

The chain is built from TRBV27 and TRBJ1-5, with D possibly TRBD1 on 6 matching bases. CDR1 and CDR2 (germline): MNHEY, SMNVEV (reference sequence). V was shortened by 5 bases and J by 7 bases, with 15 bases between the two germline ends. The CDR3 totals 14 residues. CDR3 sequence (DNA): TGTGCCAGCAGTCGCCTGGGGGCCGGGCAGCCCCAGCATTTT. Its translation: CASSRLGAGQPQHF.

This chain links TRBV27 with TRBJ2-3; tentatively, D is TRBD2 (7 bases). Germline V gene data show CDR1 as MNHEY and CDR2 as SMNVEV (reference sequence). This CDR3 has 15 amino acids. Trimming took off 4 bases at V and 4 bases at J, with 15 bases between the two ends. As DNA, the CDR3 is TGTGCCAGCAGTTCGGGGGGCTATTCAGCAGATACGCAGTATTTT. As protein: CASSSGGYSADTQYF.

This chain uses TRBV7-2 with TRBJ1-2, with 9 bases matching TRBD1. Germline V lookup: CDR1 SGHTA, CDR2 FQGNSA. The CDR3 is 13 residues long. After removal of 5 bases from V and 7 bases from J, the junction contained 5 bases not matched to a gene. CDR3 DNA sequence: TGTGCCAGCAGCCAACAGGGGGCGCTTGGCTACACCTTC. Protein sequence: CASSQQGALGYTF.

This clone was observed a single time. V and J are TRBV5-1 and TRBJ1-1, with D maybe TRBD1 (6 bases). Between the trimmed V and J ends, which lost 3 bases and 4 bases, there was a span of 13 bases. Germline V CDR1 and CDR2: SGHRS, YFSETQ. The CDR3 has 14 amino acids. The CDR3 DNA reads TGCGCCAGCAGCTCCGGGACATCGGGCACTGAAGCTTTCTTT. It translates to CASSSGTSGTEAFF.

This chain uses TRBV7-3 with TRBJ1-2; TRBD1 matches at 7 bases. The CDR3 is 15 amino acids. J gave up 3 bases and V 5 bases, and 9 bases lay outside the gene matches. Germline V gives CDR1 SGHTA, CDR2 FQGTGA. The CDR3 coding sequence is TGTGCCAGCAGCCCACAAGGACAGGCACACTATGGCTACACCTTC. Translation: CASSPQGQAHYGYTF.

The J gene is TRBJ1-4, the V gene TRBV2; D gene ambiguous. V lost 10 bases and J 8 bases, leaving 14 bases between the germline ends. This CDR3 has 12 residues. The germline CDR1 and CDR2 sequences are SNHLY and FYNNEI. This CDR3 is CAKAGLGEKLFF. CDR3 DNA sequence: TGTGCCAAGGCGGGGTTAGGGGAAAAACTGTTTTTT.

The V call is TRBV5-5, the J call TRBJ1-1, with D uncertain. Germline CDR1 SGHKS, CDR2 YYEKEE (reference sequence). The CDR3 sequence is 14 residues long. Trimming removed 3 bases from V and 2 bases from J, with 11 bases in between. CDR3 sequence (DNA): TGTGCCAGCAGCTACCAGATTAGAAACACTGAAGCTTTCTTT. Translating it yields CASSYQIRNTEAFF.

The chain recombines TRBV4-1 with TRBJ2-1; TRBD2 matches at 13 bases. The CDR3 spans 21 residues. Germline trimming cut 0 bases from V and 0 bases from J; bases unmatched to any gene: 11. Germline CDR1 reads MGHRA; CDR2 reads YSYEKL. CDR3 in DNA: TGCGCCAGCAGCCAAGATCCAGGACTAGCGGGGGCCCTAAGCTCCTACAATGAGCAGTTCTTC. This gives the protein CASSQDPGLAGALSSYNEQFF.

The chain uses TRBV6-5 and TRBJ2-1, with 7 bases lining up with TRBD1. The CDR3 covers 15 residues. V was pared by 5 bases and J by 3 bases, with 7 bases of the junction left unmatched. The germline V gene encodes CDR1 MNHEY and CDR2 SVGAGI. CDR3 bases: TGTGCCAGCAGTCCCCAGACAGGGTACTACAATGAGCAGTTCTTC. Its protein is CASSPQTGYYNEQFF.

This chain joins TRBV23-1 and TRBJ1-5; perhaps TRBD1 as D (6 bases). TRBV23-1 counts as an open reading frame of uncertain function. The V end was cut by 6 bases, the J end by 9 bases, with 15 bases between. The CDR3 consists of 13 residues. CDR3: CASRRTVLRPQHF. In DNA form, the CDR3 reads TGCGCCAGCAGAAGGACAGTTCTTAGGCCCCAGCATTTT.

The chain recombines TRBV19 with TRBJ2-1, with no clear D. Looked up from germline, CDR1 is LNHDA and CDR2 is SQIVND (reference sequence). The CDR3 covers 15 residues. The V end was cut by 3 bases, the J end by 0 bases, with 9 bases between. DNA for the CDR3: TGTGCCAGTAGTATCACGGACGGCTCCTACAATGAGCAGTTCTTC. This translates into CASSITDGSYNEQFF.

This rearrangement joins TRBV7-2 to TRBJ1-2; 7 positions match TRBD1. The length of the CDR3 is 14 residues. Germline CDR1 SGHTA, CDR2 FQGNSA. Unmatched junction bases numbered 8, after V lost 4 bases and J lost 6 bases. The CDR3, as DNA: TGTGCCAGCAGCTCCGTTGGAGGGGGCAATGGCTACACCTTC. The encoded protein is CASSSVGGGNGYTF.

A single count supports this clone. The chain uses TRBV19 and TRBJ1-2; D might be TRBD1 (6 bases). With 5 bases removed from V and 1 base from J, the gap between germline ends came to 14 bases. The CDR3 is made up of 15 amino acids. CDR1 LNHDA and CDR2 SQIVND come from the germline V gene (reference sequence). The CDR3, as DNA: TGTGCCAGTAGTTCGTTCGGGACAAATAACTATGGCTACACCTTC. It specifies CASSSFGTNNYGYTF.

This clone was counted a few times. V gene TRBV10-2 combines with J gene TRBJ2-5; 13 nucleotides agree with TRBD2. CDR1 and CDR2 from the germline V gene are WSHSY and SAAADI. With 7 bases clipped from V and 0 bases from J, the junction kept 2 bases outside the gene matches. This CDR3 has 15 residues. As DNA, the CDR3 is TGCGCCAGCACCGGGACTAGCGGGGACCAAGAGACCCAGTACTTC. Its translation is CASTGTSGDQETQYF.